The subject of this entry is one T cell receptor (beta chain). Its antigen is unknown. The sample is drawn from a study of siplizumab effects on memory and regulatory T cells. Sequenced by immunoSEQ multiplex PCR; TCRdb stores in-frame clones only, minus some. This sample has about 64,000 clones; around 96% occur once, and the top ten carry around 0.086%. Study-level results: In siplizumab conditions, mappable alloreactive CD4+ clones averaged 68.8% Treg-derived, against 25% to 30% in controls. Alloreactive sequences whose origin lay in unstimulated CD4+ memory cells were significantly reduced by siplizumab. Roughly 75-97% of proliferating CD4+ or CD8+ clones lacked an assignable naive or memory phenotype. In unstimulated cells, naive T cells appeared more diverse than memory T cells and seemed major alloresponse contributors.

The germline gives CDR1 LNHNV, CDR2 YYDKDF (reference sequence). This CDR3 region has 12 residues. Trimming shortened V by 6 bases and J by 6 bases, and 12 bases separated the two germline ends. This receptor was identified in a human donor in good health. The rearrangement joins TRBV15 to TRBJ2-7; possibly TRBD1 for D (5 bases). Source material: naive CD8+ T cells sorted from blood. CDR3 amino acids: CATSQGPGEQYF. The CDR3 bases are TGTGCCACCAGTCAGGGTCCGGGCGAGCAGTACTTC.